In its sample, the clone carrying this T cell receptor beta chain was seen a few times. The data were obtained in a study of patients and donors after allogeneic stem cell transplantation. This CDR3 has 15 amino acids. J gave up 2 bases and V 5 bases, and 7 bases lay outside the gene matches. Per germline, CDR1 SGHTA and CDR2 FQGTGA. Each CDR3 protein is one row after TCRdb ran MiXCR on the RT-PCR reads. The sample includes hundreds of thousands of distinct CDR3 sequences, about a sixth of them seen just once. Material: blood, either unsorted or a sorted T cell fraction (not recorded which). The chain carries TRBV7-3 and TRBJ2-3; 7 nucleotides agree with TRBD1. The clonotype originates from a human donor who was either an allogeneic HSCT recipient or a stem cell or donor lymphocyte infusion donor (not recorded which). It is not recorded whose cells these are; they may come from a transplant donor. The CDR3 spells CASSIQGGPTDTQYF. The CDR3 DNA reads TGTGCCAGCAGCATCCAAGGGGGCCCCACAGATACGCAGTATTTT.